This T cell receptor (beta chain) is drawn from a study of lymphopenia after photon versus proton radiotherapy (dated 2019 in TCRdb). Regarding the research as a whole: Photon and proton radiation therapy were compared by the study for their immunological effects in patients with gastrointestinal tumors who developed high-grade lymphopenia. The goal of the study was to describe how the two radiation modalities differ in their effects on the immune system. The cohort included under 25 patients with gastrointestinal tumors who developed lymphopenia after receiving either photon or proton therapy. Here is what the overall study found, with its caveats: The survival association was examined only in patients who died, and the authors described better survival with proton therapy as a possibility, not as a demonstrated result. After the lymphocyte count nadir, photon-treated repertoires showed oligoclonal expansion, especially of CD8+ Temra cells, which drove the drop in diversity. Across the cohort, an inverse correlation was found between a larger post-nadir drop in TCR diversity and overall survival time among patients who died. Proton-treated patients stayed relatively stable during treatment, while photon-treated patients lost naive T cells and TCR diversity and gained effector/memory populations.

On this clone itself: Its cognate antigen has yet to be identified. Base qualities are missing; no much larger clone stands one base away.

Its CDR3 holds 18 amino acids, cysteine through phenylalanine. Of the read, only the CDR3 DNA is kept; its 54 bases are in frame from base 1. Trimming leaves V shorter by 2 bases and J shorter by 0 bases, with the junction holding 11 bases beyond the gene matches. Looking up the germline V gene yields CDR1 LGHNA and CDR2 YSLEER. Libraries were made using the immunoSEQ multiplex PCR assay. Deep sequencing of rearranged TCR beta loci, alongside multiparametric flow cytometry, was used to profile T cell repertoires. Imported from immuneACCESS, the table was reduced by TCRdb to in-frame sequences with V and J called. These copies leave out some clones; in studies compared against another copy, an unresolved V gene accounts for under half, and the cause of the remainder is not known. Recorded for this sample are almost 25,000 clones; around four fifths of them occurred a single time. The ten biggest clones cover 21% of the sample.

The V gene is TRBV4-3 and the J gene is TRBJ2-3; the junction holds 7 bases that match TRBD2. The clonotype was recovered from a woman in her 70s with pancreatic cancer. The starting material was peripheral blood, obtained from a patient treated with proton-based radiotherapy. The CDR3 here reads CASSQFGGLAVSTDTQYF. The DNA is as follows: TGCGCCAGCAGCCAATTCGGAGGTCTAGCGGTTAGCACAGATACGCAGTATTTT.